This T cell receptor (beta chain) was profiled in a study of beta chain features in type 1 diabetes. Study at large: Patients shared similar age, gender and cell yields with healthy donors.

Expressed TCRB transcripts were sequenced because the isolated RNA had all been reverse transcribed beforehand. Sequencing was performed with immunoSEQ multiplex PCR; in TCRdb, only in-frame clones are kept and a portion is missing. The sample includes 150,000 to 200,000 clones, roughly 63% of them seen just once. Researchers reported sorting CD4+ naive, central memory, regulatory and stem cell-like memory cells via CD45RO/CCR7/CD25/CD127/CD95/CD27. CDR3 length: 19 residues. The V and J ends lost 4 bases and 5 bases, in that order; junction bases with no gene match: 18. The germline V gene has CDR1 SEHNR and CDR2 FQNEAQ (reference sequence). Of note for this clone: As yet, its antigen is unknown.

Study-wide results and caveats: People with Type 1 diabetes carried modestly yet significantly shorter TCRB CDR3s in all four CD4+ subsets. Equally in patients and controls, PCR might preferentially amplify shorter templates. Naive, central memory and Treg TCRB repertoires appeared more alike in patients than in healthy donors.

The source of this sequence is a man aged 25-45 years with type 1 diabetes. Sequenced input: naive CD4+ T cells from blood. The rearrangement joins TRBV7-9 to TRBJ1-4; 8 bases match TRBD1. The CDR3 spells CASSSRQGAKGSGNEKLFF. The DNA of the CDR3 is TGTGCCAGCAGCTCCCGTCAGGGGGCTAAAGGATCGGGAAATGAAAAACTGTTTTTT.